What follows are 17 T cell receptor beta chains derived from one specimen sequenced in a study of blood T cells in healthy people across ages (dated by TCRdb to the mid-2010s). Libraries were constructed by 5' RACE. Sequenced using an Illumina HiSeq 2500. The second PCR ran for about 6 to 11 cycles and used a J-beta primer mix along with a sample-barcoded 5' primer. TCRdb's own reprocessing of the public reads used fastp at Q25 and MiXCR and kept productive beta chains. Rows with a matching CDR3 protein are joined into one entry that keeps the most common DNA and genes. The sample includes some 750,000 distinct CDR3 sequences, with 20% to 25% observed a single time. The top ten constitute about 22% of the sample. Sample: blood. These TCRs come from a man between 65 and 85 years old in good health.

This clonotype was detected ten times or more. The gene calls are TRBV24-1 and TRBJ2-1; D is uncertain. V was shortened by 9 bases and J by 0 bases, with 14 bases between the two germline ends. Germline CDR1 and CDR2: KGHDR and SFDVKD. The CDR3 loop spans 15 amino acids. The CDR3 is CATEAWVNSYNEQFF. DNA for the CDR3: TGTGCCACCGAGGCATGGGTAAACTCCTACAATGAGCAGTTCTTC.

The V gene is TRBV20-1, the J gene TRBJ1-6, with D unresolved. The CDR3 length is 15 residues. The germline V gene encodes CDR1 DFQATT and CDR2 SNEGSKA (reference sequence). Trimming took off 0 bases at V and 6 bases at J, with 12 bases between the two ends. The CDR3 protein is CSARDNSQINSPLHF. In DNA form, the CDR3 reads TGCAGTGCTAGAGATAATTCGCAGATTAATTCACCCCTCCACTTT.

This clonotype was seen more than once but under ten times. The V call is TRBV10-1, the J call TRBJ2-2; weak D call: TRBD1 (6 bases). The V and J ends lost 5 bases and 1 base respectively, with 17 bases between them. The germline V gene has CDR1 WNHNN and CDR2 SYGVQD (reference sequence). The CDR3 consists of 17 residues. The CDR3 reads CASSLDRHQGNTGELFF. The CDR3 nucleotides are TGCGCCAGCAGTCTCGACAGGCACCAGGGGAACACCGGGGAGCTGTTTTTT.

Details on this clonotype: Given a much more abundant clone one base away, this may be a read error. The rearrangement links TRBV20-1 to TRBJ2-2; possible D gene TRBD2, 6 bases. Trimming removed 8 bases at V and 6 bases at J, with 19 bases between. This CDR3 spans 14 amino acids. From germline, CDR1 is DFQATT and CDR2 SNEGSKA (reference sequence). In DNA, the CDR3 is TGCAGTACCACAAGACTAGTTAATGCCGGGGAGCTGTTTTTT. This gives the protein CSTTRLVNAGELFF.

This chain uses TRBV12-3 or TRBV12-4 with TRBJ1-3; D gene unclear. The V gene lost 6 bases and the J gene lost 0 bases, with 12 bases spanning the gap. The CDR3 extends over 15 amino acids. The CDR3 DNA is TGTGCCAGCAGCGAAGTAAGGTACTCTGGAAACACCATATATTTT. It is translated as CASSEVRYSGNTIYF.

The chain couples TRBV14 to TRBJ2-6; perhaps D is TRBD1 or TRBD2 (6 bases each). This CDR3 contains 17 residues. V was clipped by 6 bases and J by 3 bases, with 18 bases between them. The V gene's germline CDR1 is SGHDN and CDR2 FVKESK. Here the CDR3 reads CASRLTGGVGGANVLTF. The CDR3 DNA reads TGTGCCAGCAGGTTGACAGGAGGGGTTGGTGGGGCCAACGTCCTGACTTTC.

The chain recombines TRBV5-8 with TRBJ1-2; D remains unclear. Trimming took 0 bases from V and 4 from J, leaving 10 bases between them. The germline CDR1 and CDR2 sequences are SGHTS and YDEGEE. The CDR3 covers 14 residues. Here the CDR3 reads CASSLEGNSYGYTF. The CDR3 DNA reads TGTGCCAGCAGCTTGGAGGGAAACTCCTATGGCTACACCTTC.

This clonotype was detected ten times or more. V is TRBV28 and J is TRBJ2-7; D is perhaps TRBD1 (5 bases). V gave up 4 bases and J gave up 2 bases, with 15 bases separating them. CDR1 and CDR2 (germline): MDHEN, SYDVKM. The CDR3 covers 15 residues. The CDR3 spells CASSYTSQGTYEQYF. CDR3 DNA sequence: TGTGCCAGCAGTTACACCTCGCAGGGTACCTACGAGCAGTACTTC.

This clonotype was counted ten times or more. The chain has TRBV5-1 and TRBJ1-5; D unclear. There are 13 residues in the CDR3. Germline CDR1 and CDR2: SGHRS and YFSETQ. V dropped 3 bases and J dropped 0 bases, with 4 bases sitting between them. The CDR3 protein is CASSSGSNQPQHF. CDR3 DNA: TGCGCCAGCAGCTCAGGTAGCAATCAGCCCCAGCATTTT.

The chain employs TRBV12-3 or TRBV12-4 and TRBJ1-3; D may be TRBD1 (5 bases). The V end was cut by 2 bases, the J end by 0 bases, with 11 bases between. The CDR3 has 16 residues. CDR3 sequence: CASSLSPGGSGNTIYF. CDR3 in DNA: TGTGCCAGCAGTTTATCCCCCGGGGGCTCTGGAAACACCATATATTTT.

A few counts support this clonotype. V and J are TRBV2 and TRBJ2-5; D may correspond to TRBD1 or TRBD2 (5 bases each). This CDR3 is built from 13 residues. V lost 5 bases and J 5 bases, leaving 12 bases between the germline ends. Germline CDR1 and CDR2: SNHLY and FYNNEI. The CDR3 here is CASSWGMGETQYF. The CDR3 DNA reads as TGTGCCAGCAGTTGGGGGATGGGGGAGACCCAGTACTTC.

This clonotype was counted only a few times. The rearrangement uses TRBV27 and TRBJ2-2; no clear D. This CDR3 region has 13 residues. Trimming took off 1 base at V and 4 bases at J, with 4 bases between the two ends. From germline, CDR1 is MNHEY and CDR2 SMNVEV (reference sequence). CDR3 sequence reads: CASSLLTTGELFF. The CDR3 DNA follows: TGTGCCAGCAGTTTATTAACCACCGGGGAGCTGTTTTTT.

As to this clonotype: An end of the junction does not agree with germline; a read error may underlie this. The chain is built from TRBV6-5 and TRBJ2-1, with 8 bases that match TRBD2. In germline, CDR1 is MNHEY, CDR2 SVGAGI. This CDR3 is 16 amino acids long. The DNA for the CDR3 is TGTGCCAGCAGTTCGCTTAGCGGGACCTCCTACAACGAGCAGTTCTTC. As protein: CASSSLSGTSYNEQFF.

This clonotype was found a few times. V is TRBV29-1 and J is TRBJ2-1; D may be TRBD2 (6 bases). Deletions cut 4 bases from V and 0 bases from J, with 16 bases between. The germline CDR1 and CDR2 sequences are SQVTM and ANQGSEA. The CDR3 is 16 residues long. The chain's CDR3 is CSVGQGGGSSYNEQFF. The CDR3, as DNA: TGCAGCGTTGGCCAGGGTGGGGGGAGCTCCTACAATGAGCAGTTCTTC.

This clonotype showed up just a few times. The rearrangement links TRBV6-6 to TRBJ2-3; D possibly corresponds to TRBD2 (5 bases). The CDR3 runs 14 residues. In germline, CDR1 is MNHNY, CDR2 SVGAGI (reference sequence). The V end lost 7 bases, the J end lost 5 bases, and 16 bases lay between the germline ends. The CDR3 spells CASTLEWAGDTQYF. CDR3 DNA sequence: TGTGCCAGCACCCTGGAATGGGCGGGAGATACGCAGTATTTT.

This clonotype was observed many times. This chain connects TRBV20-1 to TRBJ2-1, with a possible D match to TRBD1 (6 bases). Germline CDR1 DFQATT, CDR2 SNEGSKA (reference sequence). V lost 1 base and J 14 bases, leaving 12 bases between the germline ends. The CDR3 consists of 11 residues. CDR3 sequence (DNA): TGCAGTGCTAGAGCCCTAGCAGGGGAGTTCTTC. Its translation is CSARALAGEFF.

This clonotype has only a few counts. The chain couples TRBV2 to TRBJ2-3, with 8 nucleotides matching TRBD1. The CDR3 is made up of 14 amino acids. Per germline, CDR1 SNHLY and CDR2 FYNNEI. V gave up 7 bases and J gave up 2 bases; unmatched junction bases: 5. The CDR3 DNA sequence: TGTGCCAGCAAAAGACAGGGGCACACAGATACGCAGTATTTT. Translation: CASKRQGHTDTQYF.